This is a list of T cell receptor beta chains from one sample in a study of blood T cell repertoires in COVID-19. The repertoire was sequenced with immunoSEQ multiplex PCR; TCRdb's copy has only in-frame clones and lacks some. The sample has some 74,000 clones, approximately 80% seen once. The specimen was peripheral blood. These receptors were taken from a woman in her fifties or sixties with acute or convalescent COVID-19. CDR3s include the opening cysteine and the closing phenylalanine or tryptophan. Size values are once, few and many counts, or a class for expanded clones, and some rows have none.

v_gene	abundance	j_gene	CDR3aa
TRBV5-5	once	TRBJ1-4	CASSLEAGFNEKLFF
TRBV6-2/TRBV6-3	-	TRBJ2-3	CASSYPLAGGLSRDTQYF
TRBV27	-	TRBJ2-7	CASRLTGAYEQYF
TRBV6-5	-	TRBJ1-3	CASSTRGFAGNTIYF
TRBV27	-	TRBJ1-3	CASSLNSYTFSGNTIYF
TRBV11-2	-	TRBJ2-7	CASSPDRVFLTYEQYF
TRBV7-9	-	TRBJ1-3	CASTYGNTIYF
TRBV24-1	-	TRBJ2-2	CATSDSRKAGTGGTGELFF
TRBV4-3	-	TRBJ1-5	CASSQHAGSRTPQHF
TRBV5-1	once	TRBJ1-2	CASSLNPGGDGGYTF
TRBV5-1	many	TRBJ2-5	CASSPGLAGGRGQETQYF
TRBV4-3	-	TRBJ2-1	CASSQEGQTSLFF
TRBV5-1	once	TRBJ2-2	CASRQGEDTGELFF
TRBV6-1	-	TRBJ1-2	CASSEASGWSGPPYGYTF
TRBV20-1	-	TRBJ1-5	CSASWGDLAQPQHF
TRBV5-1	-	TRBJ2-1	CASSEGGTGYNEQFF
TRBV3-1/TRBV3-2	-	TRBJ1-1	CASSQRQGLGAFF
TRBV14	few	TRBJ2-5	CASSRDLQETQYF
TRBV7-6	few	TRBJ2-5	CASSLAASGGGETQYF
TRBV12-2	-	TRBJ1-6	CASRLANPRDTLGF
TRBV10-2	-	TRBJ1-5	CASSVGGESNQPQHF
TRBV20-1	-	TRBJ1-4	CSASAGRDEKLFF
TRBV5-5	-	TRBJ1-5	CASSLDSQDQPQHF
TRBV7-2	-	TRBJ2-7	CASSPRTGGYEQYF